Listed here are 5 T cell receptor beta chains from one sample, sequenced in a study of molecular identifiers for immune sequencing clone quantification (dated by TCRdb to 2017 to 2018). Library preparation was by PCR. The instrument given in TCRdb is NextSeq 500. The public reads were quality trimmed at Q25 with fastp and then assembled into clones with MiXCR by TCRdb, keeping productive beta chains. Rows with one shared CDR3 protein collapse into an entry with the most common genes and DNA. The sample table lists about 100,000 distinct CDR3 sequences, around a third of them with a count of one. Together, the top ten hold 4% to 5% of the sample. The sequenced material came from naive CD8+ T cells from blood, with Jurkat cell RNA spiked in. The cell subset or site label of this sample denotes: FACS-sorted CD8+CD4-CCR7+CD45RA+ naive T cells. These receptors came from a human donor in good health. Some libraries in this study had Jurkat cell RNA spiked in.

This clonotype was picked up many times. V usage is TRBV5-4 and J usage is TRBJ2-7; D uncertain. Germline CDR1 is SGHNT and CDR2 is YYREEE (reference sequence). This CDR3 comprises 12 residues. V lost 2 bases, J lost 7 bases, and 10 bases lay in between. CDR3 coding DNA: TGTGCCAGCAGCTTCGGCCGTGGGGAGCAGTACTTC. As protein: CASSFGRGEQYF.

In this sample, this clonotype turned up a few times. This sequence joins TRBV5-8 and TRBJ2-2; possible D gene TRBD2, 5 bases. V was clipped by 0 bases and J by 0 bases, with 15 bases between them. This CDR3 is 18 amino acids long. Germline V lookup: CDR1 SGHTS, CDR2 YDEGEE. The CDR3 coding sequence is TGTGCCAGCAGCTTGGAGGTCCGAGGAGCGGCGAACACCGGGGAGCTGTTTTTT. It encodes CASSLEVRGAANTGELFF.

With respect to this clonotype: A much larger clonotype is one base distant, so this may be a read error. The V gene is TRBV28, the J gene TRBJ1-1; D unclear. The CDR3 is 12 residues long. Germline V CDR1 and CDR2: MDHEN, SYDVKM. This chain's CDR3 is CTSSLGVREAFF. As DNA, the CDR3 is TGTACCAGCAGTCTGGGTGTACGTGAAGCTTTCTTT.

Details on this clonotype: Since the CDR3 does not end with the conserved phenylalanine or tryptophan, this likely comes from a read error. V usage is TRBV10-3 and J usage is TRBJ1-3; 8 bases are shared with TRBD1. This CDR3 has 14 residues. V gave up 8 bases and J gave up 0 bases; unmatched junction bases: 3. Germline V gives CDR1 ENHRY, CDR2 SYGVKD. CDR3 nucleotide sequence: TGTGCCATCCGGGACAGGAGCTCTGGAAACACCATATATCTT. Translated, it gives CAIRDRSSGNTIYL.

This clonotype was seen only a few times. The chain links TRBV28 to TRBJ1-5; weak D call: TRBD1 (5 bases). Germline-derived CDR1 and CDR2 are MDHEN and SYDVKM. The CDR3 runs to 11 residues. Trimming removed 3 bases at V and 9 bases at J, with 6 bases between. The CDR3 sequence: CASSFGGPQHF. CDR3 in DNA: TGTGCCAGCAGTTTCGGGGGGCCCCAGCATTTT. Combining the CDR3 with reference TRBV28 and TRBJ1-5 gives the whole variable domain DVKVTQSSRYLVKRTGEKVFLECVQDMDHENMFWYRQDPGLGLRLIYFSYDVKMKEKGDIPEGYSVSREKKERFSLILESASTNQTSMYLCASSFGGPQHFGDGTRLSIL.